The clone carrying this T cell receptor (beta chain) was found a few times. The data originate from a study of human T cells and chemical hapten exposure. The time point: pre-sensitization, week 0. Indicated treatment: therapeutic diphenylcyclopropenone sensitization with weekly scalp DPC. TCRdb called the RACE reads again in MiXCR, with one record for every CDR3 protein. The repertoire has about 98,000 distinct CDR3 sequences, about 10% of them found once; the top ten carry approximately 3.1%. V gave up 4 bases and J gave up 7 bases; unmatched junction bases: 4. The V gene's germline CDR1 is MNHEY and CDR2 SVGEGT. CDR3 size: 13 residues.

Sequenced material: whole blood, taken in connection with sensitization to the hapten diphenylcyclopropenone (DPC). The V and J genes are TRBV6-2 or TRBV6-3 and TRBJ2-1; 7 bases line up with TRBD2. This TCR derives from a woman aged 60-75 years with alopecia areata. Some clones in this sample may be carry-over from other donors' samples. The CDR3 loop is CASSFLAVNEQFF. The CDR3 DNA follows: TGTGCCAGCAGTTTCCTAGCGGTAAATGAGCAGTTCTTC.